This TCR beta chain was profiled in a study of blood T cell repertoires in COVID-19. About the research overall: Spain, Italy and the United States supplied samples that represented acute and convalescent COVID-19. T cells, B-cell-depleted T cells, or PBMCs provided the cDNA or gDNA that served as material.

As processed by the authors: Researchers report that nucleated cell counts were estimated from reference gene primer amplification. The data were produced by immunoSEQ multiplex PCR, yet TCRdb's version contains in-frame clones alone and is incomplete. D and trimming come from the DNA, and the V and J calls and clone size come from that table. The table records some 80,000 clones, 86% of them present only once. The CDR3 is made up of 16 amino acids. The V gene end was trimmed by 4 bases and the J gene end by 4 bases; junction bases not matched to a gene: 7. Germline V gives CDR1 SGDLS, CDR2 YYNGEE. J is TRBJ1-3 and V is TRBV9, with 11 bases matching TRBD1. Specimen: peripheral blood. The clonotype was recovered from a human donor in a cohort sampled during active COVID-19. The CDR3 nucleotides are TGTGCCAGCAGCACCTCAGGACAGGGGGCGGGAAACACCATATATTTT. It encodes CASSTSGQGAGNTIYF.